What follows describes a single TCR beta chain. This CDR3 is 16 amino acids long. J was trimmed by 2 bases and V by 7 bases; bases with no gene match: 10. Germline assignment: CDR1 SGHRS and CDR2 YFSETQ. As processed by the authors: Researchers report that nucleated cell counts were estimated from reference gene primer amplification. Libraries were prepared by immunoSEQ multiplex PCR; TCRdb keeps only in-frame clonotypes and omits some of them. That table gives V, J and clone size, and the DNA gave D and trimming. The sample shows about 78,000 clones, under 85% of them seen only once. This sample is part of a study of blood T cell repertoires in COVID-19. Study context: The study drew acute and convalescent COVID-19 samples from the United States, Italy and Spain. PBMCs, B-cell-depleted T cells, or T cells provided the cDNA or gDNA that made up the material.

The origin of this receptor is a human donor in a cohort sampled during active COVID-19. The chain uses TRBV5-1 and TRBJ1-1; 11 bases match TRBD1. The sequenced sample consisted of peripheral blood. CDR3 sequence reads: CASAFTGTGGNTEAFF. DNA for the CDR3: TGCGCCAGCGCTTTCACCGGGACAGGGGGAAACACTGAAGCTTTCTTT.